This T cell receptor beta chain was identified in a study of blood T cell repertoires in COVID-19. This clone appeared once. Clones were sequenced by immunoSEQ multiplex PCR, and TCRdb holds only the in-frame ones, with some missing. Of roughly 260,000 clones detected, about 90% appear once; the ten largest clones hold 0.95% to 1.5%. The clonotype comes from a human donor in a cohort exposed to, infected with or recovered from COVID-19 (not recorded which). The donor label of this sample is uncertain. Source material: PBMCs or T cells enriched from blood (not recorded which).

Here the CDR3 DNA reads TGTGCCAGCAGCTTGGGACTAGCGGACCAAGAGACCCAGTACTTC. Translated: CASSLGLADQETQYF. This sequence joins TRBV5-5 and TRBJ2-5, with 9 bases identical to TRBD2. The trim removed 0 bases at V and 0 bases at J, leaving 0 bases unmatched. This CDR3 spans 15 amino acids. The germline V gene has CDR1 SGHKS and CDR2 YYEKEE (reference sequence).